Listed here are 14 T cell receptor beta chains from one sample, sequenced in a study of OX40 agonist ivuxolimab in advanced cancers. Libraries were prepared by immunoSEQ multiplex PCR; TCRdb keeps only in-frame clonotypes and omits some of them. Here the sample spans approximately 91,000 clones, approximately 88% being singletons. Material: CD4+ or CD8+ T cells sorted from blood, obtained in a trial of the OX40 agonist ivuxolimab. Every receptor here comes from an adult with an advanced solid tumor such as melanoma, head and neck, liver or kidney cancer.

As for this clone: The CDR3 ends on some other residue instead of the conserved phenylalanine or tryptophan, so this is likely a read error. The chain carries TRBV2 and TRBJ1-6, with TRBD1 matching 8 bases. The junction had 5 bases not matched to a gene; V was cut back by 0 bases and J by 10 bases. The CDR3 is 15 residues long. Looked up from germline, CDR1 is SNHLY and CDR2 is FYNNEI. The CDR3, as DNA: TGTGCCAGCAGTGAAGCGCAGGGGGCAAGGTCACCCCTCCACCTT. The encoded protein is CASSEAQGARSPLHL.

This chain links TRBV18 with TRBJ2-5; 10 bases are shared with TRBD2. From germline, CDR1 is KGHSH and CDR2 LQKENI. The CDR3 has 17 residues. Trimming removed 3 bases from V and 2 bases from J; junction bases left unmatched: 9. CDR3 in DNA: TGTGCCAGCTCACCTCAGCGGGGGGGATCGAAACAAGAGACCCAGTACTTC. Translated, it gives CASSPQRGGSKQETQYF. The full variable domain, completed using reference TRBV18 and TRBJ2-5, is NAGVMQNPRHLVRRRGQEARLRCSPMKGHSHVYWYRQLPEEGLKFMVYLQKENIIDESGMPKERFSAEFPKEGPSILRIQQVVRGDSAAYFCASSPQRGGSKQETQYFGPGTRLLVL.

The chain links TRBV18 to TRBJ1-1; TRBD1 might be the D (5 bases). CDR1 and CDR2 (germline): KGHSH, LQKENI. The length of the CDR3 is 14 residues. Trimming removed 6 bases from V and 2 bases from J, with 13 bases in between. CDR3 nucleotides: TGTGCCAGCTCGTACGCCAGGGTAAACACTGAAGCTTTCTTT. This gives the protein CASSYARVNTEAFF.

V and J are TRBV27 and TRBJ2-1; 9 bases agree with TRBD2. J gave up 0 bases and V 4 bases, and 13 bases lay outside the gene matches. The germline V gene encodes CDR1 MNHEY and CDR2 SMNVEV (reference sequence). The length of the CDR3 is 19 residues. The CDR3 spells CASSSDSGGRGGSYNEQFF. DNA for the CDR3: TGTGCCAGCAGTTCGGACAGCGGGGGGCGAGGAGGCTCCTACAATGAGCAGTTCTTC.

The chain's CDR3 is CASSLYEGNIQYF. CDR3 DNA sequence: TGTGCCAGCAGCTTATACGAGGGAAACATTCAGTACTTC. V gene TRBV7-3 combines with J gene TRBJ2-4; a weak D match, TRBD2 (5 bases). Germline V CDR1 and CDR2: SGHTA, FQGTGA. The CDR3 has 13 residues. The V gene lost 2 bases and the J gene lost 6 bases, with 8 bases spanning the gap.

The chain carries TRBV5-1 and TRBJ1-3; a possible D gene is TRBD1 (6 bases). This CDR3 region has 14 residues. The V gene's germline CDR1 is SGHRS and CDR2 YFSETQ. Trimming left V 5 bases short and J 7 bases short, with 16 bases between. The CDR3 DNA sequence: TGCGCCAGCAGTGAGGGGGACCTAGTGAACACCATATATTTT. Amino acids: CASSEGDLVNTIYF. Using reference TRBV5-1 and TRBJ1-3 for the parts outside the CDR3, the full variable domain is KAGVTQTPRYLIKTRGQQVTLSCSPISGHRSVSWYQQTPGQGLQFLFEYFSETQRNKGNFPGRFSGRQFSNSRSEMNVSTLELGDSALYLCASSEGDLVNTIYFGEGSWLTVV.

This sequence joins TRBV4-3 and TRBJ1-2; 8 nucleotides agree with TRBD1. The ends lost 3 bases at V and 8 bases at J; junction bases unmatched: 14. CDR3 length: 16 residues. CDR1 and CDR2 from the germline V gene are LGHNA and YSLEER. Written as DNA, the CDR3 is TGCGCCAGCAGCCAGTCGGACAGGGCAGCTTTTGTGGGCTACACCTTC. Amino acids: CASSQSDRAAFVGYTF.

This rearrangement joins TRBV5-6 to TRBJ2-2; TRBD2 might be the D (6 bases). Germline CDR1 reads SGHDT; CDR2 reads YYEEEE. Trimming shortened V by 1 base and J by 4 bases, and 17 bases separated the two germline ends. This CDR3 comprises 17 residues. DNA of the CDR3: TGTGCCAGCAGCTTGAGGTCGGGACTGGGCGGCACCGGGGAGCTGTTTTTT. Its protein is CASSLRSGLGGTGELFF.

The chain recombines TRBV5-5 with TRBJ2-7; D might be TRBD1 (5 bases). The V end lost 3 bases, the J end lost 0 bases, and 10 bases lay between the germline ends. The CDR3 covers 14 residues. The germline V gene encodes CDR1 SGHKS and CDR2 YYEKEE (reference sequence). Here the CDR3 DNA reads TGTGCCAGCAGCTCGACAGCCAACTCCTACGAGCAGTACTTC. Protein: CASSSTANSYEQYF.

The CDR3, as DNA: TGTGCCAGTAGGTTGACAGGGAACACTGAAGCTTTCTTT. It codes for CASRLTGNTEAFF. This chain joins TRBV19 and TRBJ1-1, with a tentative D call TRBD1 (6 bases). Germline V lookup: CDR1 LNHDA, CDR2 SQIVND (reference sequence). The CDR3 is 13 amino acids. V dropped 6 bases and J dropped 1 base, with 9 bases sitting between them.

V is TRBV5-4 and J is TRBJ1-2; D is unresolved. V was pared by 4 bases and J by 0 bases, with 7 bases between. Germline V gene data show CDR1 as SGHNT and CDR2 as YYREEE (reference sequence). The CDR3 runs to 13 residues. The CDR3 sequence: CASSVTANYGYTF. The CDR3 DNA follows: TGTGCCAGCAGCGTCACAGCTAACTATGGCTACACCTTC. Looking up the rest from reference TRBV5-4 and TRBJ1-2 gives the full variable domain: ETGVTQSPTHLIKTRGQQVTLRCSSQSGHNTVSWYQQALGQGPQFIFQYYREEENGRGNFPPRFSGLQFPNYSSELNVNALELDDSALYLCASSVTANYGYTFGSGTRLTVV.

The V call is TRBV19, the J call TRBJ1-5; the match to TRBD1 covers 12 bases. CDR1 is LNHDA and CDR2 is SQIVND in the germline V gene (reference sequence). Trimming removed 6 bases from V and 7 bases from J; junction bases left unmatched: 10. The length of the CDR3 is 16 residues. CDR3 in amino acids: CASSPQGQGAGQPQHF. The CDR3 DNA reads TGTGCCAGTAGCCCCCAGGGACAGGGGGCGGGACAGCCCCAGCATTTT.

The CDR3 DNA is TGTGCCAGCAGCTTGGCGGGGGGCCCAATTTTTGGCTACACCTTC. Residues: CASSLAGGPIFGYTF. The chain combines TRBV5-4 with TRBJ1-2; a weak D match, TRBD1 (6 bases). Trimming removed 0 bases from V and 7 bases from J, with 16 bases in between. Germline CDR1 SGHNT, CDR2 YYREEE (reference sequence). CDR3 length: 15 amino acids.

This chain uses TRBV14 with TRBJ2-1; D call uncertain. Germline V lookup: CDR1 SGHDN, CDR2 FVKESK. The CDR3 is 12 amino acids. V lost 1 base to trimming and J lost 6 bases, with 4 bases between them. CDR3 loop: CASSQVVNEQFF. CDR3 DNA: TGTGCCAGCAGCCAAGTGGTCAATGAGCAGTTCTTC.